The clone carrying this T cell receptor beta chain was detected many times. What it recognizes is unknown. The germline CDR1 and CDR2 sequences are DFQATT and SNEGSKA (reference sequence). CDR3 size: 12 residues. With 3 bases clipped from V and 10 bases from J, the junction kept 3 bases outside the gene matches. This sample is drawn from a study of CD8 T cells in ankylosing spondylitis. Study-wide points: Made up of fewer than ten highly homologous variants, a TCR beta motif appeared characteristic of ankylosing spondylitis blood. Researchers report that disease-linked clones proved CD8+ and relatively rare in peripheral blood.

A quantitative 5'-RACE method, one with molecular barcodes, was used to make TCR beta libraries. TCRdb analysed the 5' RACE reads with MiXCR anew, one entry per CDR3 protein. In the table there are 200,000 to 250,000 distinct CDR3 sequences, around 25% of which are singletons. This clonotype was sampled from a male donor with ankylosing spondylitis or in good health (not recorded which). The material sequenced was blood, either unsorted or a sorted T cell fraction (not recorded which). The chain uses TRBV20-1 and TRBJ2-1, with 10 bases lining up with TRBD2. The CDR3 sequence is CSASSGRVEQFF. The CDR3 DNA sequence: TGCAGTGCTAGCAGCGGGAGGGTAGAGCAGTTCTTC.